The clone carrying this T cell receptor (beta chain) was seen many times. The antigen is undetermined. The gene names given are mouse names. With the read ending 4 residues before the CDR3 end, the germline J gene is used to fill in that end. cDNA serving as the sequencing template came from extracted, reverse transcribed RNA. Produced via immunoSEQ multiplex PCR; TCRdb's table is partial and in-frame only. The sample includes over 100,000 clones, none of them occurring once. The entry originates in a study of CD8+ T cells in alopecia areata. Study-level background: The graft donors were approximately 6-13-month-old C3H/HeJ mice with spontaneous alopecia, and their skin went to roughly 6-10-week-old female C3H/HeJ mice.

Trimming took 2 bases from V and 1 from J, leaving 8 bases between them. Per germline, CDR1 NNHDY and CDR2 SYVADS. This CDR3 region has 14 residues. Study conclusions and caveats: The study found TCR sharing across patients less clear than in mice, possibly for HLA reasons. Scalp specimens additionally yield sequences from normal skin's resident alphabeta T cells. For lesional scalp, especially alopecia totalis/universalis, clonality was higher than in normal scalp.

This sequence joins TRBV13-3 and TRBJ2-3; D is perhaps TRBD2 (5 bases). The source is a C3H/HeJ mouse with alopecia areata. MHC haplotype of the mouse line: H2-k. Sequencing was done on a sample of lesional skin. The sequenced CDR3 bases are TGTGCCAGCAGTGACTGGGTCCGTGCAGAA. Its protein product is CASSDWVRAE. The complete CDR3 reads CASSDWVRAETLYF.